The T cell receptor (beta chain) under discussion was sequenced for a study of blood T cell repertoires in COVID-19. Study overall: Sources were T cells, B-cell-depleted T cells, or PBMCs; the material itself was cDNA or gDNA.

The assay was immunoSEQ multiplex PCR, and TCRdb's table has in-frame clones only and misses some. The profile covers about 160,000 clones, with more than 75% appearing a single time and around 1.1% taken by the ten largest. The CDR3 loop spans 19 amino acids. Germline V gives CDR1 LGHNA, CDR2 YSLEER. V dropped 0 bases and J dropped 2; count of bases not matched to a gene: 6. Sequenced sample: peripheral blood. The sequence was obtained from a man aged 40-49 years with acute or convalescent COVID-19. This chain joins TRBV4-3 and TRBJ2-2; 13 bases line up with TRBD2. Here the CDR3 reads CASSQEGLAGSLNTGELFF. CDR3 in DNA: TGCGCCAGCAGCCAAGAGGGACTAGCGGGGAGTTTAAACACCGGGGAGCTGTTTTTT.